This T cell receptor beta chain was profiled in a study of Graves' ophthalmopathy and Graves' hyperthyroidism. Overall study context: Peripheral blood sampling occurred at initial diagnosis, before any treatment.

Uncontrolled infections, other autoimmune diseases, pregnancy or lactation barred patients from enrollment. The CDR3 has 13 amino acids. Germline loops: CDR1 MNHEY, CDR2 SVGAGI. As the template, RNA transcripts were used to amplify TCR beta CDR3 regions. RT-PCR was first run with HTBI primers, then multiplex PCR in a second round. TCRdb independently ran MiXCR on the multiplex PCR reads; one entry per CDR3 protein. This table has 200,000 to 300,000 distinct CDR3 sequences, around 45% appearing once. This clonotype was seen once. One end of the junction varies from germline; a read error may be responsible.

The chain is built from TRBV6-5 and TRBJ1-2; D unclear. The sample was peripheral blood. The clonotype originates from an adult man with Graves' ophthalmopathy. The CDR3 DNA sequence: TGTGCCGGCAGTTACCGGCAGCTCTATGGCTACACCTTC. It translates to CAGSYRQLYGYTF.